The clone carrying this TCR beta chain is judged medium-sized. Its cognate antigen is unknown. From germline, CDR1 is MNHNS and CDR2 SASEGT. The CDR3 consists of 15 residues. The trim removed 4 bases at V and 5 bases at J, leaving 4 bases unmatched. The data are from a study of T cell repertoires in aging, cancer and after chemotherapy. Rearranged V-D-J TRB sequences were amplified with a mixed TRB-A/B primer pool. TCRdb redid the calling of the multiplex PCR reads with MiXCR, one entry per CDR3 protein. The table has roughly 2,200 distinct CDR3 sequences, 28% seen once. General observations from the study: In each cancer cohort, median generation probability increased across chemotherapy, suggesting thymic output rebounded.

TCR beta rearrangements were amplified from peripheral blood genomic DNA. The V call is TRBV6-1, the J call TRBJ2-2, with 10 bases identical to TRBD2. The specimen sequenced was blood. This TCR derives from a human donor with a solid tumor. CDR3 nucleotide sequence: TGTGCCAGCAGTGTGCTAGCGGGAGATACCGGGGAGCTGTTTTTT. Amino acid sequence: CASSVLAGDTGELFF.